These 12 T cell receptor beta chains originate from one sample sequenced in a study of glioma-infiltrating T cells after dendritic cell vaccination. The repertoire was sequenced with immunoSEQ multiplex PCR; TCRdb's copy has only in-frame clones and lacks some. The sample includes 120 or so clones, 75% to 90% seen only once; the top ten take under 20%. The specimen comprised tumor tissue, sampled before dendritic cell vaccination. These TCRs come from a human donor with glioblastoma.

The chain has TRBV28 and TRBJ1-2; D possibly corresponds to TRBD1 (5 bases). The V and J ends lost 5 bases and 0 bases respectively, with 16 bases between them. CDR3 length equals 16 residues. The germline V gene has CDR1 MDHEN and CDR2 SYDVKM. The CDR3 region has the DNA TGTGCCAGCAGTCCGGGGGGTATCACCACTAACTATGGCTACACCTTC. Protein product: CASSPGGITTNYGYTF.

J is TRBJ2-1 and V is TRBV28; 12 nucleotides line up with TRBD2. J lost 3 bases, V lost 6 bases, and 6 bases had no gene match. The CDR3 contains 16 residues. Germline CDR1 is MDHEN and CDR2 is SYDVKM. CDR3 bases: TGTGCCAGCAGAACGACTAGCGGGGGAGACTACAATGAGCAGTTCTTC. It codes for CASRTTSGGDYNEQFF.

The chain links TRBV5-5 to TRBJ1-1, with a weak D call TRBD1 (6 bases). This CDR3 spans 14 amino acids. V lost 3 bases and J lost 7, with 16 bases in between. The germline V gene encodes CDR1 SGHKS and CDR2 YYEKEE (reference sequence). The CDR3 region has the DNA TGTGCCAGCAGCTCGGTAGGGGGGGAGAATGAAGCTTTCTTT. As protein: CASSSVGGENEAFF. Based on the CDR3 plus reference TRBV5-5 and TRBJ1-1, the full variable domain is DAGVTQSPTHLIKTRGQQVTLRCSPISGHKSVSWYQQVLGQGPQFIFQYYEKEERGRGNFPDRFSARQFPNYSSELNVNALLLGDSALYLCASSSVGGENEAFFGQGTRLTVV.

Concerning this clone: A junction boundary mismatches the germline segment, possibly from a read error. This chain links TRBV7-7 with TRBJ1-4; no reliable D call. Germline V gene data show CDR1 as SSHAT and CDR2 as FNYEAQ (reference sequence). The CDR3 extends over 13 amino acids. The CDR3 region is CASSPRPGEKLFF. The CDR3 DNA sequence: TGTGCTAGCAGCCCGAGGCCGGGTGAAAAACTGTTTTTT.

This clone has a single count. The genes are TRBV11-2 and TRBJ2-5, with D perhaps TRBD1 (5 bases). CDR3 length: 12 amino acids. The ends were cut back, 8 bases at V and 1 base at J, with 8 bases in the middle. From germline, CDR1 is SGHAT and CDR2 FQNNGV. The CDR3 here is CASGASQETQYF. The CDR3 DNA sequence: TGTGCCAGCGGGGCCAGCCAAGAGACCCAGTACTTC.

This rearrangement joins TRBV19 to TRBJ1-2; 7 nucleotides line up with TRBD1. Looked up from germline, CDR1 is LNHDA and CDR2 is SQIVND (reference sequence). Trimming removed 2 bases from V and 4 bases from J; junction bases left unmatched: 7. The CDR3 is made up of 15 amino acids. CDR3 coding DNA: TGTGCCAGTAGTATAACGGGCAGGGGGTCCTATGGCTACACCTTC. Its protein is CASSITGRGSYGYTF.

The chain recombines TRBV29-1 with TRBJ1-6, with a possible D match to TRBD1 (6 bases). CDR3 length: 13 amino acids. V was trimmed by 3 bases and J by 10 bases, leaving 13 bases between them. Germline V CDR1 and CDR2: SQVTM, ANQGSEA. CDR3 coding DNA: TGCAGCGTTGAGGGACTAGGGGGATCACCCCTCCACTTT. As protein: CSVEGLGGSPLHF.

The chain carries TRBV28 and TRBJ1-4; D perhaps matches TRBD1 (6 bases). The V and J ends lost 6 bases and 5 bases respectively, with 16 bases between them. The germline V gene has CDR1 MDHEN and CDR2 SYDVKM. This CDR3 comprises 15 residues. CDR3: CASSRTGTSNEKLFF. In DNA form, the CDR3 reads TGTGCCAGCAGCCGCACCGGGACATCGAATGAAAAACTGTTTTTT.

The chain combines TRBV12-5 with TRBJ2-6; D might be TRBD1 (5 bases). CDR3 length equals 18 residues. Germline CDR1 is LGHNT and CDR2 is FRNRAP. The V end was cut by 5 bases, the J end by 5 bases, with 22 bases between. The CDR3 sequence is CASGASPAGQSRANVLTF. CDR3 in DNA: TGTGCTAGTGGTGCATCCCCTGCAGGACAAAGTCGGGCCAACGTCCTGACTTTC.

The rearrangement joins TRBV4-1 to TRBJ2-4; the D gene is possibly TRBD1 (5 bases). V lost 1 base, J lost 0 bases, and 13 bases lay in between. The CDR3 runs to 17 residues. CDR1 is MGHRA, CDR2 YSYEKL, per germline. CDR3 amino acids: CASSQVTGTLAKNIQYF. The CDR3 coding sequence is TGCGCCAGCAGCCAAGTCACAGGTACCCTAGCCAAAAACATTCAGTACTTC.

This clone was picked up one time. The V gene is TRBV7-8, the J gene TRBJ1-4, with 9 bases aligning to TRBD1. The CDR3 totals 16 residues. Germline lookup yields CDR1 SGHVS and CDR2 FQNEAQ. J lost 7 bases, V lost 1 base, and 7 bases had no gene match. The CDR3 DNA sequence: TGTGCCAGCAGCTTAGGCCAGACAGGGGGTGGTGAAAAACTGTTTTTT. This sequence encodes CASSLGQTGGGEKLFF. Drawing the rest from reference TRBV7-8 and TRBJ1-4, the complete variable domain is GAGVSQSPRYKVAKRGQDVALRCDPISGHVSLFWYQQALGQGPEFLTYFQNEAQLDKSGLPSDRFFAERPEGSVSTLKIQRTQQEDSAVYLCASSLGQTGGGEKLFFGSGTQLSVL.

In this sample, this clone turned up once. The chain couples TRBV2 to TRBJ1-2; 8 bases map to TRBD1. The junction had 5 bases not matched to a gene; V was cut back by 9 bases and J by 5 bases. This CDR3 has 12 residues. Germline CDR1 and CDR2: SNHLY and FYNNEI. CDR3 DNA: TGTGCCAGGCGGACAGGGAGGTATGGCTACACCTTC. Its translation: CARRTGRYGYTF.